The rows below give T cell receptor beta chains drawn from one sample of a study of blood T cell repertoires in COVID-19. The repertoire was sequenced with immunoSEQ multiplex PCR; TCRdb's copy has only in-frame clones and lacks some. The data show hundreds of thousands of clones, with roughly 89% seen just once and 7.8% held by the top ten. The sequenced material came from peripheral blood. The receptors originated from a woman between 45 and 65 years old with COVID-19, enrolled during active disease. Both conserved end residues are trimmed from each CDR3. The order of the fields is CDR3 protein, J gene, V gene.

CDR3 protein: AWGQGTEAF
J gene: TRBJ1-1
V gene: TRBV30

CDR3 protein: ASSYQGAPTDTQY
J gene: TRBJ2-3
V gene: TRBV11-2

CDR3 protein: ASSVNPRDRGRSTDTQY
J gene: TRBJ2-3
V gene: TRBV9

CDR3 protein: SVRTLGQGALGMNTEAF
J gene: TRBJ1-1
V gene: TRBV29-1

CDR3 protein: AWARQSYEQY
J gene: TRBJ2-7
V gene: TRBV30

CDR3 protein: ASSSGTAYEQY
J gene: TRBJ2-7
V gene: TRBV11-2

CDR3 protein: ASSLPRQGSPSYNEQF
J gene: TRBJ2-1
V gene: TRBV5-1

CDR3 protein: ASSQGRSSYEQY
J gene: TRBJ2-7
V gene: TRBV3-1/TRBV3-2

CDR3 protein: ASSRDRATGELF
J gene: TRBJ2-2
V gene: TRBV5-4

CDR3 protein: SVWLGPDTQY
J gene: TRBJ2-3
V gene: TRBV29-1

CDR3 protein: ASSPHAGGEYNEQF
J gene: TRBJ2-1
V gene: TRBV9

CDR3 protein: ASSVAPGDTQY
J gene: TRBJ2-3
V gene: TRBV9

CDR3 protein: ASSLDSNTEAF
J gene: TRBJ1-1
V gene: TRBV7-9

CDR3 protein: ASSLALAGGYEQY
J gene: TRBJ2-7
V gene: TRBV5-1

CDR3 protein: ASSLSARIDTQY
J gene: TRBJ2-3
V gene: TRBV5-1

CDR3 protein: ASSLTGTDTEAF
J gene: TRBJ1-1
V gene: TRBV5-4

CDR3 protein: ASSDGRYTEAF
J gene: TRBJ1-1
V gene: TRBV6-1